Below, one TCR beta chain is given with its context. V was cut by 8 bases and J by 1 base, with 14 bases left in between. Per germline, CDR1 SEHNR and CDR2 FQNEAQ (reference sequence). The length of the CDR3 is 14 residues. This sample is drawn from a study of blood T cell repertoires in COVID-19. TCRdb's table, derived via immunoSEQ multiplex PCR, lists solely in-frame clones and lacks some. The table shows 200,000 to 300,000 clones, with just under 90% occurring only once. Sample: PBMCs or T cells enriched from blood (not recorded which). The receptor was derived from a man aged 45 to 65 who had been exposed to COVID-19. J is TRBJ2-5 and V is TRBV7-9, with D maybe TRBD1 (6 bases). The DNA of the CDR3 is TGTGCCAGCGGGGTATCAGGGGTCCAAGAGACCCAGTACTTC. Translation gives CASGVSGVQETQYF.